This is a list of T cell receptor beta chains from one sample in a study of T cells in localized non-small cell lung cancer. The assay was immunoSEQ multiplex PCR, and TCRdb's table has in-frame clones only and misses some. This sample has under 20,000 clones, with about 88% found just once. The sequenced sample was peripheral blood, obtained before any cancer treatment. Receptors originate from a female donor aged 60 or older with stage III squamous cell lung carcinoma. Both conserved end residues are part of each CDR3. D genes are given only for firm matches. Some rows mark clone size as missing; the rest say once, few, many or name a class of expanded clone.

size	D	V	J	CDR3	DNA
NA	NA	TRBV5-1	TRBJ1-2	CASSGQLNYGYTF	TGCGCCAGCAGTGGCCAGCTAAACTATGGCTACACCTTC
NA	TRBD2	TRBV27	TRBJ2-3	CASRLAGGDTQYF	TGTGCCAGCAGATTAGCGGGAGGAGATACGCAGTATTTT
NA	NA	TRBV9	TRBJ1-3	CASSAEGDTPLSSGNTIYF	TGTGCCAGCAGCGCTGAGGGGGACACCCCACTGAGCTCTGGAAACACCATATATTTT
once	NA	TRBV5-4	TRBJ2-3	CASSLGPGVGTDTQYF	TGTGCCAGCAGCTTGGGTCCGGGAGTTGGAACAGATACGCAGTATTTT
NA	NA	TRBV5-1	TRBJ1-1	CASSLESGAGTEAFF	TGCGCCAGCAGCTTGGAGTCCGGGGCGGGCACTGAAGCTTTCTTT
NA	TRBD1	TRBV11-2	TRBJ1-3	CASSSDRAFSGNTIYF	TGTGCCAGCAGCTCTGACAGGGCATTCTCTGGAAACACCATATATTTT
NA	NA	TRBV11-2	TRBJ2-2	CASSLFRANTGELFF	TGTGCCAGCAGCTTGTTCCGCGCGAACACCGGGGAGCTGTTTTTT
NA	TRBD1	TRBV6-5	TRBJ1-5	CASSFGQGANQPQHF	TGTGCCAGCAGCTTCGGACAGGGGGCGAATCAGCCCCAGCATTTT
NA	NA	TRBV6-5	TRBJ2-7	CASSYSMGTSYYF	TGTGCCAGCAGTTACTCGATGGGCACTAGTTACTACTTC
NA	NA	TRBV5-1	TRBJ1-1	CASSLVVANTEAFF	TGCGCCAGCAGCTTGGTCGTAGCGAACACTGAAGCTTTCTTT
NA	TRBD2	TRBV28	TRBJ2-3	CASSSLIAGGTDTQYF	TGTGCCAGCAGTTCCTTGATTGCGGGAGGAACAGATACGCAGTATTTT
NA	TRBD1	TRBV28	TRBJ1-1	CAINEGARLMNTEAFF	TGTGCCATCAATGAGGGGGCCCGACTGATGAACACTGAAGCTTTCTTT
NA	NA	TRBV6-5	TRBJ2-2	CASSYQVNTGELFF	TGTGCCAGCAGTTATCAAGTGAACACCGGGGAGCTGTTTTTT
NA	NA	TRBV5-8	TRBJ2-6	CASLSTQSRANVLTF	TGTGCCAGCTTATCCACACAAAGTCGGGCCAACGTCCTGACTTTC
NA	NA	TRBV4-1	TRBJ1-2	CASSQDASYGYTF	TGCGCCAGCAGCCAAGATGCGAGCTATGGCTACACCTTC
NA	NA	TRBV6-1	TRBJ1-2	CASSERGESVDGYTF	TGTGCCAGCAGTGAACGAGGGGAATCCGTTGATGGCTACACCTTC
NA	NA	TRBV28	TRBJ1-2	CASSSLRGRGYGYTF	TGTGCCAGCAGTTCACTCAGGGGTCGCGGCTATGGCTACACCTTC
NA	TRBD2	TRBV30	TRBJ2-1	CAWSVRTSGSREQFF	TGTGCCTGGAGTGTAAGGACTAGCGGGAGTCGTGAGCAGTTCTTC
once	TRBD1	TRBV4-2	TRBJ1-4	CASSQEIRGTGRGRRTNEKLFF	TGTGCCAGCAGCCAAGAAATTCGAGGGACAGGGCGCGGCAGGAGAACTAATGAAAAACTGTTTTTT
NA	TRBD1	TRBV13	TRBJ2-7	CASSSWDSGYEQYF	TGTGCCAGCAGCTCGTGGGACAGTGGGTACGAGCAGTACTTC
NA	NA	TRBV4-2	TRBJ2-3	CASSQDRAGGRGTQYF	TGTGCCAGCAGCCAAGATCGGGCTGGCGGCAGGGGTACGCAGTATTTT
NA	NA	TRBV2	TRBJ1-1	CASSEARGDIEAFF	TGTGCCAGCAGTGAAGCGAGGGGGGACATTGAAGCTTTCTTT
NA	TRBD2	TRBV11-2	TRBJ2-2	CASSSGLAGNTGELFF	TGTGCCAGCAGCTCCGGACTAGCGGGAAACACCGGGGAGCTGTTTTTT
NA	NA	TRBV10-3	TRBJ2-2	CAIRLGESTGELFF	TGTGCCATCAGATTGGGTGAGAGCACCGGGGAGCTGTTTTTT
NA	NA	TRBV18	TRBJ1-1	CASSPPGQNTEAFF	TGTGCCAGCTCACCACCGGGACAGAACACTGAAGCTTTCTTT
NA	NA	TRBV5-4	TRBJ2-1	CASSLSSPRDEQFF	TGTGCCAGCAGCTTGTCTAGTCCGCGGGATGAGCAGTTCTTC
NA	TRBD1	TRBV29-1	TRBJ2-7	CSVEGRDRGTYEQYF	TGCAGCGTTGAGGGCCGGGACAGGGGGACCTACGAGCAGTACTTC
NA	NA	TRBV15	TRBJ1-4	CATSIRLSANEKLFF	TGTGCCACCAGCATTAGGCTATCTGCTAATGAAAAACTGTTTTTT
NA	TRBD1	TRBV6-5	TRBJ1-2	CASSSTHPGGGDGYTF	TGTGCCAGCAGTTCGACCCACCCAGGGGGCGGAGATGGCTACACCTTC
NA	TRBD1	TRBV6-5	TRBJ1-1	CASRQGQGNTEAFF	TGTGCCAGCAGACAGGGACAGGGGAACACTGAAGCTTTCTTT
NA	TRBD2	TRBV5-4	TRBJ2-1	CASSPLAGGSNEQFF	TGTGCCAGCAGCCCTTTAGCGGGGGGGTCGAATGAGCAGTTCTTC
NA	TRBD1	TRBV19	TRBJ2-2	CASSLPLGQGTGELFF	TGTGCCAGTAGTCTACCCCTAGGACAGGGGACCGGGGAGCTGTTTTTT
NA	TRBD2	TRBV9	TRBJ2-3	CASSVTTSGAPTDTQYF	TGTGCCAGCAGCGTAACGACTAGCGGGGCGCCCACAGATACGCAGTATTTT
NA	NA	TRBV19	TRBJ1-4	CASSRQLGDEKLFF	TGTGCCAGTAGCCGCCAGTTAGGTGATGAAAAACTGTTTTTT
once	NA	TRBV27	TRBJ2-1	CASSLGASYNEQFF	TGTGCCAGCAGTCTCGGGGCGTCCTACAATGAGCAGTTCTTC
NA	NA	TRBV5-1	TRBJ2-1	CASSVTYRSSYNEQFF	TGCGCCAGCAGCGTGACGTACAGAAGCTCCTACAATGAGCAGTTCTTC
NA	NA	TRBV19	TRBJ2-5	CASSEARAQYF	TGTGCCAGCTCGGAGGCCAGGGCTCAGTACTTC
NA	TRBD2	TRBV6-5	TRBJ2-2	CASSYSGSGAGELFF	TGTGCCAGCAGTTACAGCGGGAGCGGAGCCGGGGAGCTGTTTTTT
NA	TRBD1	TRBV19	TRBJ1-6	CASTEDREYNSPLHF	TGTGCCAGTACCGAGGACAGGGAATATAATTCACCCCTCCACTTT
NA	NA	TRBV28	TRBJ2-3	CASRRDAPDTQYF	TGTGCCAGCAGAAGGGACGCCCCGGATACGCAGTATTTT
NA	NA	TRBV6-6	TRBJ2-7	CASSFLAFYEQYF	TGTGCCAGCAGTTTTCTAGCGTTCTACGAGCAGTACTTC
NA	TRBD2	TRBV19	TRBJ2-2	CASSIPGGPGTGELFF	TGTGCCAGTAGTATTCCGGGAGGGCCGGGGACCGGGGAGCTGTTTTTT
NA	TRBD2	TRBV9	TRBJ2-3	CASSLAGGGDTQYF	TGTGCCAGCAGTCTAGCGGGGGGCGGAGATACGCAGTATTTT
NA	TRBD2	TRBV7-3	TRBJ2-3	CASSSGTPSTDTQYF	TGTGCCAGCAGCAGCGGGACTCCTAGCACAGATACGCAGTATTTT
NA	TRBD2	TRBV4-1	TRBJ2-1	CASSQERTSGNEQFF	TGCGCCAGCAGCCAAGAGAGGACTAGCGGGAATGAGCAGTTCTTC
NA	NA	TRBV28	TRBJ2-7	CASSFPYGEGKNEQYF	TGTGCCAGCAGTTTTCCCTACGGAGAGGGTAAGAACGAGCAGTACTTC
medium-sized	NA	TRBV10-2	TRBJ2-7	CASSFGGAGQYF	TGCGCCAGCTCTTTTGGAGGGGCTGGGCAGTACTTC
NA	TRBD2	TRBV7-2	TRBJ2-7	CATGRLLAGLNEQYF	TGTGCCACCGGCAGGTTACTAGCGGGACTCAACGAGCAGTACTTC
NA	NA	TRBV25-1	TRBJ1-2	CASRGTWNGYTF	TGTGCCAGCAGGGGGACCTGGAACGGCTACACCTTC
NA	TRBD1	TRBV5-1	TRBJ1-2	CASSLEGAEYGYTF	TGCGCCAGCAGCTTGGAGGGGGCGGAGTATGGCTACACCTTC
NA	TRBD1	TRBV6-5	TRBJ1-1	CASRTGEGTEAFF	TGTGCCAGCAGAACAGGGGAGGGGACTGAAGCTTTCTTT
NA	NA	TRBV28	TRBJ1-1	CASSKPSTPEAFF	TGTGCCAGCTCCAAGCCGTCGACCCCCGAAGCTTTCTTT
NA	TRBD1	TRBV7-9	TRBJ1-1	CASSLGTGEAFF	TGTGCCAGCAGCCTCGGGACAGGGGAAGCTTTCTTT
NA	NA	TRBV27	TRBJ2-3	CASSPGTEASSTDTQYF	TGTGCCAGCAGTCCCGGGACCGAGGCTTCTAGCACAGATACGCAGTATTTT
NA	TRBD2	TRBV28	TRBJ2-1	CASSSPAGGENNEQFF	TGTGCCAGCAGTTCCCCGGCGGGAGGGGAGAACAATGAGCAGTTCTTC
NA	TRBD2	TRBV18	TRBJ2-3	CASSDRLAGEDTQYF	TGTGCCAGCTCAGACCGACTAGCGGGGGAAGATACGCAGTATTTT
NA	NA	TRBV5-1	TRBJ2-5	CASSLGSGYQETQYF	TGCGCCAGCAGCTTGGGGTCCGGGTACCAAGAGACCCAGTACTTC
NA	NA	TRBV5-1	TRBJ2-3	CASSFGGRDTQYF	TGCGCCAGCAGCTTCGGAGGGAGGGATACGCAGTATTTT
NA	NA	TRBV11-3	TRBJ2-7	CASSLGGSSEQYF	TGTGCCAGCAGCTTAGGGGGGAGCAGCGAGCAGTACTTC
NA	NA	TRBV28	TRBJ2-7	CASSFPGNEQYF	TGTGCCAGCAGTTTCCCAGGGAACGAGCAGTACTTC